Below, 29 T cell receptor beta chains from the same sample are listed, as sequenced in a study of PD-1 blockade in classical Hodgkin lymphoma. Profiled with immunoSEQ multiplex PCR; TCRdb holds only in-frame clones, not every one. The table lists around 10,000 clones, more than 85% of them singletons. Every single patient, without exception, relapsed after autologous stem cell transplantation, and brentuximab vedotin exposure varied. This specimen consisted of peripheral blood mononuclear cells (PBMCs), obtained at baseline. These receptors were collected from a human donor with classical Hodgkin lymphoma.

This chain links TRBV27 with TRBJ1-4; D ambiguous. The CDR3 runs 16 residues. Germline V gene sequence: CDR1 MNHEY, CDR2 SMNVEV (reference sequence). Deletions cut 5 bases from V and 8 bases from J, with 21 bases between. The CDR3 loop is CASSPRLNISPEKLFF. Here the CDR3 DNA reads TGTGCCAGCAGTCCCCGACTAAACATATCCCCCGAAAAACTGTTTTTT.

The rearrangement joins TRBV10-2 to TRBJ2-1, with 7 bases matching TRBD1. CDR1 is WSHSY and CDR2 is SAAADI in the germline V gene. The CDR3 is made up of 11 amino acids. V was pared by 8 bases and J by 8 bases, with 3 bases of the junction left unmatched. This chain's CDR3 is CASLRGYEQFF. The CDR3 DNA sequence: TGCGCCAGCCTCAGGGGGTATGAGCAGTTCTTC.

This clone is medium-sized by share. This chain uses TRBV9 with TRBJ2-1; tentatively, D is TRBD2 (5 bases). The CDR3 extends over 12 amino acids. Trimming pared 6 bases from V and 5 bases from J, leaving 9 bases between. Per germline, CDR1 SGDLS and CDR2 YYNGEE. DNA of the CDR3: TGTGCCAGCAATGCCGGGGACAATGAGCAGTTCTTC. It encodes CASNAGDNEQFF.

The chain employs TRBV4-1 and TRBJ2-2, with 9 nucleotides matching TRBD1. The CDR3 extends over 17 amino acids. The V gene's germline CDR1 is MGHRA and CDR2 YSYEKL. Losses at the gene ends were 5 bases for V and 3 bases for J; bases not matched to a gene: 10. CDR3 DNA sequence: TGCGCCAGCAGCACAGAACAGGGGGCTGGGTACACCGGGGAGCTGTTTTTT. This sequence encodes CASSTEQGAGYTGELFF.

The chain carries TRBV10-1 and TRBJ1-3; a possible D gene is TRBD1 (6 bases). The CDR3 is made up of 14 amino acids. In germline, CDR1 is WNHNN, CDR2 SYGVQD (reference sequence). Trimming removed 3 bases from V and 2 bases from J, with 8 bases in between. CDR3 in DNA: TGCGCCAGCAGTGAAACAGGGCCTGGAAACACCATATATTTT. Its protein is CASSETGPGNTIYF.

Notes on this clone: A read error may account for a junction end that differs from germline. The chain has TRBV7-2 and TRBJ1-1, with 8 bases aligning to TRBD1. CDR1 SGHTA and CDR2 FQGNSA come from the germline V gene. This CDR3 has 13 amino acids. The CDR3 protein is CASSRRTGTAAFF. Here the CDR3 DNA reads TGTGCCAGCAGCCGTCGGACAGGGACTGCAGCTTTCTTT.

Turning to this clone: A read error may be the cause here, since a much bigger clone is one base away. Additional DNA sequences in this sample encode the identical CDR3. The rearrangement uses TRBV5-1 and TRBJ2-3; tentatively, D is TRBD2 (6 bases). The CDR3 runs 15 residues. V was cut by 3 bases and J by 6 bases, with 17 bases left in between. Germline assignment: CDR1 SGHRS and CDR2 YFSETQ. The DNA of the CDR3 is TGCGCCAGCAGCTCGAGGGACTCTCTCGGGGATACGCAGTATTTT. This translates into CASSSRDSLGDTQYF.

V and J are TRBV5-1 and TRBJ2-1; maybe TRBD2 (6 bases). This CDR3 region has 15 residues. Germline-derived CDR1 and CDR2 are SGHRS and YFSETQ. V lost 3 bases, J lost 4 bases, and 14 bases lay in between. CDR3 DNA sequence: TGCGCCAGCAGCTCCGGAAGCGGGCAGTACAATGAGCAGTTCTTC. Translation: CASSSGSGQYNEQFF.

This clone has a handful of counts. The genes are TRBV5-1 and TRBJ1-1; tentatively, D is TRBD1 (6 bases). The CDR3 length is 14 residues. From germline, CDR1 is SGHRS and CDR2 YFSETQ. The V and J ends lost 4 bases and 3 bases respectively, with 13 bases between them. The DNA of the CDR3 is TGCGCCAGCAGCGACCAGGGGTCGGACACTGAAGCTTTCTTT. It translates to CASSDQGSDTEAFF. Complete variable domain (other parts from reference TRBV5-1 and TRBJ1-1): KAGVTQTPRYLIKTRGQQVTLSCSPISGHRSVSWYQQTPGQGLQFLFEYFSETQRNKGNFPGRFSGRQFSNSRSEMNVSTLELGDSALYLCASSDQGSDTEAFFGQGTRLTVV.

The gene calls are TRBV4-1 and TRBJ1-1; D possibly corresponds to TRBD1 (5 bases). Between the trimmed V and J ends, which lost 1 base and 2 bases, there was a span of 11 bases. The CDR3 totals 15 residues. Germline CDR1 and CDR2: MGHRA and YSYEKL. The CDR3: CASSQVPGPNTEAFF. In DNA, the CDR3 is TGCGCCAGCAGCCAAGTCCCGGGGCCCAACACTGAAGCTTTCTTT.

This chain uses TRBV11-2 with TRBJ2-4; 11 nucleotides line up with TRBD2. Germline assignment: CDR1 SGHAT and CDR2 FQNNGV. There are 16 residues in the CDR3. V gave up 9 bases and J gave up 2 bases; unmatched junction bases: 9. The CDR3 is CASSLAGATTKNIQYF. The CDR3 nucleotides read TGTGCCAGTTCACTAGCGGGAGCAACGACCAAAAACATTCAGTACTTC.

V gene TRBV10-3 combines with J gene TRBJ2-6; tentatively, D is TRBD2 (7 bases). Germline V lookup: CDR1 ENHRY, CDR2 SYGVKD. The germline V and J ends were trimmed by 11 bases and 0 bases, with 17 bases remaining between them. The CDR3 has 16 residues. DNA of the CDR3: TGTGCCGCCCTCGGGGGGCACGACTCTGGGGCCAACGTCCTGACTTTC. Translated, it gives CAALGGHDSGANVLTF.

This chain connects TRBV5-1 to TRBJ1-1; TRBD1 might be the D (5 bases). The CDR3 is 19 amino acids. V gave up 1 base and J gave up 4 bases, with 26 bases separating them. Germline V gene sequence: CDR1 SGHRS, CDR2 YFSETQ. In nucleotides, the CDR3 is TGCGCCAGCAGCTTGCGAAGGGGACTATTATGGTCGGGAGGCACTGAAGCTTTCTTT. Its translation is CASSLRRGLLWSGGTEAFF.

The rearrangement joins TRBV5-5 to TRBJ2-7; 10 nucleotides line up with TRBD2. The ends lost 4 bases at V and 6 bases at J; junction bases unmatched: 10. Germline loops: CDR1 SGHKS, CDR2 YYEKEE (reference sequence). The CDR3 runs 15 residues. In DNA, the CDR3 is TGTGCCAGCAGCAGTCTAGCGGGAGTCCCTAGCGAGCAGTACTTC. This encodes CASSSLAGVPSEQYF.

This clone was recorded only once. The chain combines TRBV6-5 with TRBJ2-7, with D unresolved. CDR3 length: 14 amino acids. The germline gives CDR1 MNHEY, CDR2 SVGAGI. V was shortened by 6 bases and J by 9 bases, with 21 bases between the two germline ends. CDR3 sequence: CASRPDMVGRRQYF. The CDR3 DNA sequence: TGTGCCAGCAGACCCGACATGGTTGGCCGTCGGCAGTACTTC.

The rearrangement links TRBV25-1 to TRBJ1-4; 8 nucleotides line up with TRBD1. The germline V gene encodes CDR1 MGHDK and CDR2 SYGVNS. The V and J ends lost 2 bases and 8 bases, in that order; junction bases with no gene match: 10. There are 16 residues in the CDR3. This CDR3 is CASSENIGQGAEKLFF. DNA for the CDR3: TGTGCCAGCAGTGAAAATATAGGCCAGGGGGCGGAAAAACTGTTTTTT.

V usage is TRBV9 and J usage is TRBJ2-2, with D perhaps assigned TRBD1 or TRBD2 (6 bases each). CDR1 is SGDLS, CDR2 YYNGEE, per germline. This CDR3 has 19 amino acids. Trimming pared 1 base from V and 7 bases from J, leaving 26 bases between. The CDR3 sequence: CASSVSPWGARNGSGELFF. CDR3 DNA: TGTGCCAGCAGCGTATCCCCCTGGGGGGCGAGAAATGGAAGCGGGGAGCTGTTTTTT.

The chain carries TRBV30 and TRBJ2-7; the match to TRBD2 covers 12 bases. This CDR3 has 16 residues. The junction had 7 bases not matched to a gene; V was cut back by 2 bases and J by 2 bases. Germline CDR1 is GTSNPN and CDR2 is SVGIG (reference sequence). The CDR3 sequence: CAWSPGLAGPTYEQYF. The CDR3 nucleotides read TGTGCCTGGAGTCCTGGACTAGCGGGACCAACCTACGAGCAGTACTTC.

V usage is TRBV4-1 and J usage is TRBJ2-1; TRBD2 might be the D (5 bases). Trimming left V 3 bases short and J 0 bases short, with 12 bases between. The germline CDR1 and CDR2 sequences are MGHRA and YSYEKL. There are 16 residues in the CDR3. The CDR3 DNA sequence: TGCGCCAGCAGCCATCAGAGCGGTAGCTCCTACAATGAGCAGTTCTTC. Amino acid sequence: CASSHQSGSSYNEQFF.

The rearrangement joins TRBV14 to TRBJ2-1; D is undetermined. Germline V CDR1 and CDR2: SGHDN, FVKESK. V was cut by 0 bases and J by 5 bases, with 11 bases left in between. This CDR3 is built from 15 residues. CDR3 bases: TGTGCCAGCAGCCAAGATTTCCCAGTAAACAATGAGCAGTTCTTC. Translation: CASSQDFPVNNEQFF.

The chain recombines TRBV6-4 with TRBJ2-1, with 11 bases that match TRBD2. J lost 5 bases, V lost 6 bases, and 6 bases had no gene match. There are 15 residues in the CDR3. CDR1 is MRHNA, CDR2 SNTAGT, per germline. CDR3: CASSPGTSGNNEQFF. CDR3 bases: TGTGCCAGCAGCCCCGGGACTAGCGGCAACAATGAGCAGTTCTTC.

The chain links TRBV11-2 to TRBJ2-2; 11 nucleotides line up with TRBD2. This CDR3 has 16 residues. Germline CDR1 SGHAT, CDR2 FQNNGV. Losses at the gene ends were 5 bases for V and 6 bases for J; bases not matched to a gene: 8. CDR3 loop: CASSPRLAGRSGELFF. CDR3 coding DNA: TGTGCCAGCAGCCCACGACTAGCGGGAAGGTCCGGGGAGCTGTTTTTT.

The gene calls are TRBV7-9 and TRBJ2-1; TRBD2 aligns across 10 bases. V lost 6 bases and J lost 6; bases outside the gene matches: 8. Germline loops: CDR1 SEHNR, CDR2 FQNEAQ (reference sequence). This CDR3 comprises 15 residues. CDR3 sequence: CASRVGLAGVNEQFF. The CDR3 region has the DNA TGTGCCAGCAGGGTTGGGCTAGCGGGAGTCAATGAGCAGTTCTTC.

J is TRBJ2-5 and V is TRBV9, with D unclear. The germline V and J ends were trimmed by 4 bases and 4 bases, with 14 bases remaining between them. CDR1 and CDR2 from the germline V gene are SGDLS and YYNGEE. The CDR3 totals 14 residues. The CDR3 DNA sequence: TGTGCCAGCAGCCCCGACTCGGTCGGAGAGACCCAGTACTTC. Translated: CASSPDSVGETQYF.

The J gene is TRBJ2-7, the V gene TRBV27, with 9 bases fitting TRBD1. The CDR3 is made up of 16 amino acids. V shed 5 bases and J 3 bases; nucleotides not matched to a gene: 11. From germline, CDR1 is MNHEY and CDR2 SMNVEV (reference sequence). The CDR3 nucleotides are TGTGCCAGCAGTCAACGCTCCGGGACAGGGAGCTACGAGCAGTACTTC. Translation gives CASSQRSGTGSYEQYF.

The chain recombines TRBV5-1 with TRBJ1-2; 9 bases fit TRBD1. CDR1 is SGHRS, CDR2 YFSETQ, per germline. The CDR3 consists of 16 residues. V lost 0 bases and J lost 4; bases outside the gene matches: 7. DNA of the CDR3: TGCGCCAGCAGCTTGGCCTTGAGACAGGGGGTCTATGGCTACACCTTC. Protein product: CASSLALRQGVYGYTF.

The chain has TRBV5-1 and TRBJ1-5; no clear D. CDR3 length: 13 amino acids. Germline values: CDR1 SGHRS, CDR2 YFSETQ. V was clipped by 0 bases and J by 7 bases, with 8 bases between them. The CDR3 reads CASSLEGGQPQHF. The CDR3 bases are TGCGCCAGCAGCTTGGAAGGCGGGCAGCCCCAGCATTTT.

This rearrangement joins TRBV9 to TRBJ1-4, with D uncertain. Germline V gives CDR1 SGDLS, CDR2 YYNGEE. The CDR3 loop spans 14 amino acids. V was pared by 2 bases and J by 2 bases, with 7 bases between. Here the CDR3 DNA reads TGTGCCAGCAGCGTCGACGGGACTAATGAAAAACTGTTTTTT. Its translation: CASSVDGTNEKLFF. Drawing the rest from reference TRBV9 and TRBJ1-4, the complete variable domain is DSGVTQTPKHLITATGQRVTLRCSPRSGDLSVYWYQQSLDQGLQFLIQYYNGEERAKGNILERFSAQQFPDLHSELNLSSLELGDSALYFCASSVDGTNEKLFFGSGTQLSVL.

The chain carries TRBV5-1 and TRBJ1-1; maybe TRBD1 (6 bases). Trimming stripped 4 bases from V and 0 bases from J, with 10 bases between. Germline CDR1 and CDR2: SGHRS and YFSETQ. The CDR3 length is 14 residues. In nucleotides, the CDR3 is TGCGCCAGCAGCCTCTGGGGGCTGAACACTGAAGCTTTCTTT. This encodes CASSLWGLNTEAFF.